The clone carrying this TCR beta chain is judged medium-sized. Its antigen is still unknown. The immunoSEQ assay was v3. Data came from immunoSEQ multiplex PCR; TCRdb stores just in-frame clones and leaves some out. The sample includes 9,000 to 9,500 clones, around three quarters of them seen just once. Time point given: pre-treatment sample, taken before nivolumab and TIL therapy. The tumor samples were excised metastases, mostly pleural nodules or supraclavicular lymph nodes. These data are taken from a study of TIL therapy for anti-PD-1-resistant metastatic lung cancer. The study's findings and limits: Compared with baseline intratumoral T cells, expanded TIL cultures were more clonal and less diverse (roughly 6.5% vs 31%).

The V gene's germline CDR1 is LNHDA and CDR2 SQIVND (reference sequence). V was trimmed by 6 bases and J by 1 base, leaving 17 bases between them. CDR3 length equals 16 residues. This sample comprised tumor tissue, obtained at baseline. The chain has TRBV19 and TRBJ2-3, with D possibly TRBD2 on 5 matching bases. The sequence was collected from a person aged 25 to 79 with non-small cell lung cancer. The CDR3 is CASSPVGLPGTDTQYF. The CDR3 DNA is TGTGCCAGTAGCCCGGTAGGACTCCCAGGCACAGATACGCAGTATTTT.